The sequence of this T cell receptor beta chain was determined in a study of a mutant IDH1 vaccine in newly diagnosed glioma. In the study overall: With temozolomide cycles, or 4-6 weeks after radiotherapy alone, vaccination was started.

Data came from immunoSEQ multiplex PCR; TCRdb stores just in-frame clones and leaves some out. Of 30,000 to 40,000 clones listed, around nine tenths are singletons. In the case of this clone: The target antigen is unknown.

Time point described: week 47, end of study. One vaccine dose held 300 ug of mutant IDH1 20-mer peptide and came with topical imiquimod. The CDR3 sequence is 15 residues long. The germline V gene encodes CDR1 MNHEY and CDR2 SVGAGI. V shed 6 bases and J 4 bases; nucleotides not matched to a gene: 8. The sequences come from PBMCs, collected from a glioma patient whose treatment included an IDH1 peptide vaccine. The receptor comes from a man between 35 and 55 years old with glioma. This chain joins TRBV6-5 and TRBJ1-5; the match to TRBD1 covers 8 bases. The CDR3 loop reads CASSPHGQGNQPQHF. DNA for the CDR3: TGTGCCAGCAGCCCTCATGGACAGGGTAATCAGCCCCAGCATTTT.